Sequencing of this T cell receptor beta chain was carried out in a study of CD8 T cells in Susac syndrome. Study-level background: When blood was drawn, the patients with Susac syndrome were therapy-naive, on corticosteroids, or on intravenous immunoglobulin alone. Overall study findings and caveats: The authors found no clonal expansion in Susac syndrome CD4+ T cell repertoires.

About this clonotype itself: The antigen is undetermined.

The RNA input was about 0.5 to 1 ug, and it was reverse transcribed with random hexamers. It was immunoSEQ multiplex PCR that amplified TCR beta CDR3 across 54 Vbeta and 13 Jbeta. TCRdb passed the immunoSEQ multiplex PCR reads through MiXCR, listing each CDR3 protein once. The data hold some 77,000 distinct CDR3 sequences, with approximately 94% observed a single time. Per germline, CDR1 KGHDR and CDR2 SFDVKD. Trimming cost V 3 bases and J 13 bases, with 12 bases left between them. The CDR3 has 12 amino acids. The rearrangement links TRBV24-1 to TRBJ2-1; TRBD2 is a possible D gene (7 bases). The TCR was taken from a human donor with Susac syndrome. The sample consisted of CD4+ T cells from PBMCs. The CDR3 coding sequence is TGTGCCACCAGTGATACCGGGGGGCGCCAGTTCTTC. This translates into CATSDTGGRQFF.